Listed below are T cell receptor beta chains from one sample, sequenced in a study of Tregs in tolerant kidney transplant recipients. This table comes from immunoSEQ multiplex PCR, and its TCRdb copy is limited to in-frame clones, with some not included. The repertoire holds 200,000 to 300,000 clones, with about 80% as singletons. The sample was CD4+ T cells from blood. These receptor sequences come from a human donor in good health. CDR3s include the opening cysteine and the closing phenylalanine or tryptophan. A D gene is named only where the DNA matches it firmly. Only some rows state a clone size, as once, few, many or a class for expanded clones.

CDR3 length	V gene	clone size	J gene	D gene	CDR3 DNA	CDR3 protein
15	TRBV6-5	-	TRBJ1-1	TRBD1	TGTGCCAGCAGTGGCGCGGGACAGGGTTACACTGAAGCTTTCTTT	CASSGAGQGYTEAFF
13	TRBV9	few	TRBJ2-1	-	TGTGCCAGCTGGAGCCCCGGTATCAATGAGCAGTTCTTC	CASWSPGINEQFF
13	TRBV7-3	-	TRBJ1-2	-	TGTGCCAGCAGCTTTGGGGCAGGGGATGGCTACACCTTC	CASSFGAGDGYTF
14	TRBV2	-	TRBJ1-2	-	TGTGCCAGCAGTGAACAGGGCTCTAACTATGGCTACACCTTC	CASSEQGSNYGYTF
14	TRBV10-3	-	TRBJ1-3	-	TGTGCCACCCGACAGGACCCCTCTGGAAACACCATATATTTT	CATRQDPSGNTIYF
16	TRBV4-1	-	TRBJ2-5	TRBD2	TGCGCCAGCAGCTGGATTGGGCGGGGGATTAAAGAGACCCAGTACTTC	CASSWIGRGIKETQYF
15	TRBV7-9	-	TRBJ2-6	-	TGTGCCAGCGGACGGTCGTTCTCTGGGGCCAACGTCCTGACTTTC	CASGRSFSGANVLTF
15	TRBV9	-	TRBJ2-2	TRBD1	TGTGCCAGCAGCGTAATGGACAGGGGTTCCGGGGAGCTGTTTTTT	CASSVMDRGSGELFF
13	TRBV7-2	-	TRBJ2-1	-	TGTGCCAGCAGCCCCGGTACCTACAATGAGCAGTTCTTC	CASSPGTYNEQFF
15	TRBV28	-	TRBJ2-7	-	TGTGCCAGCAGTTTGGAGGGAAGGACTCCCTACGAGCAGTACTTC	CASSLEGRTPYEQYF
17	TRBV5-1	-	TRBJ2-3	TRBD2	TGCGCCAGCAGCTTGGTTGGTAGCGGGAGTTTCACAGATACGCAGTATTTT	CASSLVGSGSFTDTQYF
15	TRBV11-2	-	TRBJ2-7	-	TGTGCCAGCAGCTCCCCACGGATAACCGCCTACGAGCAGTACTTC	CASSSPRITAYEQYF
16	TRBV5-4	once	TRBJ1-6	TRBD1	TGTGCCAGCAGGGGGGAGACAGGGGATTATAATTCACCCCTCCACTTT	CASRGETGDYNSPLHF
14	TRBV7-9	-	TRBJ1-1	-	TGTGCCAGCAGCCGGCCCCTCCGAGGCACTGAAGCTTTCTTT	CASSRPLRGTEAFF
19	TRBV18	-	TRBJ2-5	-	TGTGCCAGCTCACCAGGCCCCGGGAGGGGACAGGGCCCTCAAGAGACCCAGTACTTC	CASSPGPGRGQGPQETQYF
16	TRBV4-1	-	TRBJ1-1	TRBD1	TGCGCCAGCAGCCGACCGGGACAGGGAGGAAACACTGAAGCTTTCTTT	CASSRPGQGGNTEAFF
17	TRBV6-1	-	TRBJ2-1	TRBD2	TGTGCCAGCAGTGAATATATTCCTAGCGGGAAATACAATGAGCAGTTCTTC	CASSEYIPSGKYNEQFF
15	TRBV5-4	few	TRBJ2-7	TRBD2	TGTGCCAGCAGCTTCGGGGGGAGAGGGCTCTACGAGCAGTACTTC	CASSFGGRGLYEQYF
14	TRBV9	-	TRBJ1-2	-	TGTGCCAGCAGCGTAGATGGTGCTAACTATGGCTACACCTTC	CASSVDGANYGYTF
18	TRBV11-2	-	TRBJ2-3	TRBD2	TGTGCCAGCAACCGAGGACGGCAATCCGGGGGGGGCACAGATACGCAGTATTTT	CASNRGRQSGGGTDTQYF
15	TRBV9	-	TRBJ2-2	-	TGTGCCAGCAGCGTATTTGTGGGAAACACCGGGGAGCTGTTTTTT	CASSVFVGNTGELFF
15	TRBV5-1	-	TRBJ2-6	TRBD1	TGCGCCAGCAGCTCCACAGGGGAAGGGGCCAACGTCCTGACTTTC	CASSSTGEGANVLTF
16	TRBV7-3	-	TRBJ2-7	TRBD1	TGTGCCAGCAGCTTAAGGGGACAGCGGAGCTCCTACGAGCAGTACTTC	CASSLRGQRSSYEQYF
16	TRBV5-1	-	TRBJ2-5	-	TGCGCCAGCAGCTACCTCAGGGGGGGAATCCAAGAGACCCAGTACTTC	CASSYLRGGIQETQYF
18	TRBV11-2	-	TRBJ2-7	-	TGTGCCAGCAGCTTAGTGCCCCTAACTAGCGCTGGAGGGGGCGAGCAGTACTTC	CASSLVPLTSAGGGEQYF
15	TRBV10-2	-	TRBJ1-1	TRBD1	TGCGCCAGCAGGGACCCGGGACAGAAAAACACTGAAGCTTTCTTT	CASRDPGQKNTEAFF
13	TRBV6-6	-	TRBJ2-7	TRBD1	TGTGCCAGCGGCGACAGGGGGAGCTACGAGCAGTACTTC	CASGDRGSYEQYF